The 2 T cell receptor beta chains below all came from one sample that was sequenced in a study of cytomegalovirus exposure and HLA in healthy donors. The primer mix had 60 Vbeta and 13 Jbeta primers. Libraries were prepared by immunoSEQ multiplex PCR; TCRdb keeps only in-frame clonotypes and omits some of them. The sample contains over 100,000 clones, around 63% of which appear only once. Sequenced input: PBMCs. The source of these receptors is a man between 40 and 49 years old in good health and CMV-seropositive.

This chain joins TRBV5-6 and TRBJ2-5, with D possibly being TRBD2 (6 bases). The CDR3 sequence is 15 residues long. V shed 2 bases and J shed 5 bases, with 16 bases lying between them. Germline V gene sequence: CDR1 SGHDT, CDR2 YYEEEE. The CDR3 loop reads CASSFGGGDWETQYF. CDR3 bases: TGTGCCAGCAGCTTCGGGGGTGGGGATTGGGAGACCCAGTACTTC. The variable domain in full, with the rest retrieved from reference TRBV5-6 and TRBJ2-5, is DAGVTQSPTHLIKTRGQQVTLRCSPKSGHDTVSWYQQALGQGPQFIFQYYEEEERQRGNFPDRFSGHQFPNYSSELNVNALLLGDSALYLCASSFGGGDWETQYFGPGTRLLVL.

J is TRBJ2-7 and V is TRBV10-3; 7 bases map to TRBD1. Per the germline V gene, CDR1 is ENHRY and CDR2 is SYGVKD. The CDR3 is made up of 14 amino acids. V gave up 7 bases and J gave up 2 bases; unmatched junction bases: 8. This chain's CDR3 is CAITGAGGTYEQYF. In DNA form, the CDR3 reads TGTGCCATCACTGGGGCAGGGGGTACCTACGAGCAGTACTTC.